This T cell receptor beta chain was sequenced in a study of T cells in Graves' hyperthyroidism and ophthalmopathy. Study results and caveats: Ophthalmopathy cases were set apart from stable hyperthyroidism by a 13 V-J model.

This clonotype was picked up one time. The antigen is undetermined. Germline V lookup: CDR1 MGHRA, CDR2 YSYEKL. Unmatched junction bases numbered 2, after V lost 1 base and J lost 4 bases. The CDR3 totals 16 residues. Exclusion of patients followed from uncontrolled infection, other autoimmune disease, pregnancy or lactation. RNA transcripts served as the template for amplifying TCR beta CDR3 regions. A set of HTBI primers served as the primers for a first-round RT-PCR of the TCR CDR3. Each CDR3 protein gets one entry after TCRdb re-called the multiplex PCR reads with MiXCR. The profile shows about 640,000 distinct CDR3 sequences, around 20% of them singletons.

V is TRBV4-1 and J is TRBJ2-1; 12 positions agree with TRBD2. The sequence derives from a man between 25 and 39 years old with Graves' ophthalmopathy. The sample consisted of blood. The CDR3 spells CASSQASGREYNEQFF. The CDR3 coding sequence is TGCGCCAGCAGCCAAGCTAGCGGGAGGGAGTACAATGAGCAGTTCTTC.